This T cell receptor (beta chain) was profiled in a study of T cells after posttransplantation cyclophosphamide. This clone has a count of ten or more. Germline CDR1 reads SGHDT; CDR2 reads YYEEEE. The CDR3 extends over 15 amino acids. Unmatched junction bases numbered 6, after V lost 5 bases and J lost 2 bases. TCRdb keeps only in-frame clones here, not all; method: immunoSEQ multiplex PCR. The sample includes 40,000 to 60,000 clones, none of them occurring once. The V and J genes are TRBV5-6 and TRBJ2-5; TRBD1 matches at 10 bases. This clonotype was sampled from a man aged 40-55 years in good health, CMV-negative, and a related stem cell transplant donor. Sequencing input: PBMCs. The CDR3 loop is CASRRDRGRQETQYF. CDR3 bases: TGTGCCAGCAGAAGGGACAGGGGTCGACAAGAGACCCAGTACTTC.